The T cell receptor beta chain described here comes from a study of post-analysis software for immune sequencing data. Study-wide background: Disease trajectories encompassed relapsing-remitting, secondary progressive and progressive-relapsing multiple sclerosis. Study observations and caveats: When the samples were clustered directly with F measure, those that had been prepared in the same batch showed strong co-clustering. Included in a set of four or five TRBV segments more frequent in patients than controls were TRBV5-6, TRBV5-1 and TRBV20-1. A significant reduction in normalized Chao1 diversity was observed in multiple sclerosis patients versus controls.

Sequencing libraries made from TCR beta cDNA carried unique molecular identifiers. TCRdb analysed the PCR reads with MiXCR anew, one entry per CDR3 protein. This sample carries about 770,000 distinct CDR3 sequences, around 45% of them seen once, and the ten largest clones take 4.9%. This CDR3 is 17 amino acids long. Germline V gene data show CDR1 as SGDLS and CDR2 as YYNGEE. With respect to this clonotype: Its antigen is not identified. At one of its ends the junction is not consistent with the germline gene, which may arise from a read error.

The receptor's source is a girl aged 10 to 17 with multiple sclerosis. Sequencing was done on a sample of blood. The chain links TRBV9 to TRBJ2-2; D possibly corresponds to TRBD2 (7 bases). CDR3 residues: CTSSVGGGLLNTGELFF. CDR3 DNA sequence: TGTACCAGCAGCGTAGGGGGGGGACTCCTGAACACCGGGGAGCTGTTTTTT.